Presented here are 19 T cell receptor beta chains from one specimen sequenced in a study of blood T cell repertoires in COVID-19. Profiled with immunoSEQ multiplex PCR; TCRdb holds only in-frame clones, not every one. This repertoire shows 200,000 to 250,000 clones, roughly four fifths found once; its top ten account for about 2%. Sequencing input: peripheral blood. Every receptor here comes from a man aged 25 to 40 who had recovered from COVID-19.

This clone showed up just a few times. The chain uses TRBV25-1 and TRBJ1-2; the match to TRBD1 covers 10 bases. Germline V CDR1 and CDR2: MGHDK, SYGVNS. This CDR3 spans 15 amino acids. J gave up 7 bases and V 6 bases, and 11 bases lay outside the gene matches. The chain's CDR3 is CASRGSDRGLIGYTF. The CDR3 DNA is TGTGCCAGCAGAGGATCTGACAGGGGGCTTATTGGCTACACCTTC.

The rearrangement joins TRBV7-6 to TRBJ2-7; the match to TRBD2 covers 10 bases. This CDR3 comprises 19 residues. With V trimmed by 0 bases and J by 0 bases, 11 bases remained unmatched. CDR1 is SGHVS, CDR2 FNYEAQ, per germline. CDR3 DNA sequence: TGTGCCAGCAGCTTAGCCCCGACGTTAGCGGGGGGTGACTCCTACGAGCAGTACTTC. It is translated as CASSLAPTLAGGDSYEQYF.

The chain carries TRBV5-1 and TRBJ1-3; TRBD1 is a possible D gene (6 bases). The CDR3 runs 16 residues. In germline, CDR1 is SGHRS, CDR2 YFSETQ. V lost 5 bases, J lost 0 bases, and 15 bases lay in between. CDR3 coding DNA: TGCGCCAGCAGTACAACAGGGATGAGCTCTGGAAACACCATATATTTT. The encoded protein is CASSTTGMSSGNTIYF.

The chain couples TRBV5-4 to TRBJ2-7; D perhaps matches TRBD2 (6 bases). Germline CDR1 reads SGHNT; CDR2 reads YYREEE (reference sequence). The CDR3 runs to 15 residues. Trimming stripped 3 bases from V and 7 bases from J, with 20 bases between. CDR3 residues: CASSSNRGLASEQYF. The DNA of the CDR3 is TGTGCCAGCAGCTCTAATCGAGGGCTAGCGTCGGAGCAGTACTTC.

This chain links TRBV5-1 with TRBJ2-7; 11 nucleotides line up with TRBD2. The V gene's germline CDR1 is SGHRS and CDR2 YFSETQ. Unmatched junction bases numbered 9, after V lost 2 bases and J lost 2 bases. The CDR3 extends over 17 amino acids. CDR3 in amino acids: CASSFGSGGAVAYEQYF. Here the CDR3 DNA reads TGCGCCAGCAGCTTCGGTAGCGGGGGGGCGGTGGCCTACGAGCAGTACTTC.

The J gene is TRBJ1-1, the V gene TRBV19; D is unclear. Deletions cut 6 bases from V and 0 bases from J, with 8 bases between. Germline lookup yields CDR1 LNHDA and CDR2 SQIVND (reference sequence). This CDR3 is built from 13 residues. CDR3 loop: CASSPTVNTEAFF. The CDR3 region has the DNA TGTGCCAGTAGCCCCACGGTGAACACTGAAGCTTTCTTT.

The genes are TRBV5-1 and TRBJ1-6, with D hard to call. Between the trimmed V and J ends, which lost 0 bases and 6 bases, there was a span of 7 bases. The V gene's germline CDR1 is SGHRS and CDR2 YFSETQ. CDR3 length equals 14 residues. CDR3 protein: CASSLDGLNSPLHF. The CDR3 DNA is TGCGCCAGCAGCTTGGACGGTCTTAATTCACCCCTCCACTTT.

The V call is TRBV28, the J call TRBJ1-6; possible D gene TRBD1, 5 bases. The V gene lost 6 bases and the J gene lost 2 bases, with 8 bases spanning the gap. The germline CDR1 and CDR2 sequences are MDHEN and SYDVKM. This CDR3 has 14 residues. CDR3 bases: TGTGCCAGCAGGGACAATACCTATAATTCACCCCTCCACTTT. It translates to CASRDNTYNSPLHF.

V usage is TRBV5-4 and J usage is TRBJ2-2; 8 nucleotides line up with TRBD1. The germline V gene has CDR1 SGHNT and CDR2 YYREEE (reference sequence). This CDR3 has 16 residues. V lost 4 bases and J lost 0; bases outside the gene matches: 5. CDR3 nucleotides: TGTGCCAGCAGCGTGAACAGGGGGGCGAACACCGGGGAGCTGTTTTTT. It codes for CASSVNRGANTGELFF.

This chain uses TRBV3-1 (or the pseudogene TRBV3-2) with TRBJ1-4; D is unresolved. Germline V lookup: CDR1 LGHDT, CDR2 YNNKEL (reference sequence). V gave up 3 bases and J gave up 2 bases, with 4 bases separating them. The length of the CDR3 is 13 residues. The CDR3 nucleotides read TGTGCCAGCAGCCAGGGCACTAATGAAAAACTGTTTTTT. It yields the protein CASSQGTNEKLFF.

CDR3 in DNA: TGCAGCGTTGTTCTAGCTACCTACGAGCAGTACTTC. This sequence encodes CSVVLATYEQYF. The chain is built from TRBV29-1 and TRBJ2-7, with D perhaps matching TRBD2 (5 bases). V dropped 4 bases and J dropped 2 bases, with 9 bases sitting between them. This CDR3 comprises 12 residues. Germline loops: CDR1 SQVTM, CDR2 ANQGSEA.

The CDR3 protein is CASGLVIAPQSDTQYF. CDR3 DNA: TGTGCTAGTGGTTTGGTAATAGCCCCCCAATCCGATACGCAGTATTTT. This chain links TRBV12-5 with TRBJ2-3, with no clear D. Trimming pared 0 bases from V and 6 bases from J, leaving 16 bases between. The germline V gene encodes CDR1 LGHNT and CDR2 FRNRAP. The CDR3 has 16 residues. The entire variable domain, with the rest obtained from reference TRBV12-5 and TRBJ2-3, is as follows: DARVTQTPRHKVTEMGQEVTMRCQPILGHNTVFWYRQTMMQGLELLAYFRNRAPLDDSGMPKDRFSAEMPDATLATLKIQPSEPRDSAVYFCASGLVIAPQSDTQYFGPGTRLTVL.

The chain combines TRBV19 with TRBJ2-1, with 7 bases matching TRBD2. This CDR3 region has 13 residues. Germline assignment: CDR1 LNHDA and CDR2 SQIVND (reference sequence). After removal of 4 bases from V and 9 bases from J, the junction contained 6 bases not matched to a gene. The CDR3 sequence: CASSTGGLGEQFF. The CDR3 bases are TGTGCCAGTAGTACGGGGGGATTAGGTGAGCAGTTCTTC. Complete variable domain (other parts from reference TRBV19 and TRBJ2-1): DGGITQSPKYLFRKEGQNVTLSCEQNLNHDAMYWYRQDPGQGLRLIYYSQIVNDFQKGDIAEGYSVSREKKESFPLTVTSAQKNPTAFYLCASSTGGLGEQFFGPGTRLTVL.

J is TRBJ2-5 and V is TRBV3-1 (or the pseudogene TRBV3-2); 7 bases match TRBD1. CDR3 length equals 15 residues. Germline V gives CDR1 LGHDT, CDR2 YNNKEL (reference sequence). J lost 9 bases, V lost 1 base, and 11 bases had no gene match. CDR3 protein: CASSQARTGSASQYF. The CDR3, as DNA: TGTGCCAGCAGCCAAGCCCGGACAGGTAGTGCGTCCCAGTACTTC.

In DNA form, the CDR3 reads TGTGCCAGCAGCTTGGACCAGGGTAGAGAGACCCAGTACTTC. Protein sequence: CASSLDQGRETQYF. The chain combines TRBV5-4 with TRBJ2-5; perhaps TRBD1 as D (5 bases). V was cut by 0 bases and J by 4 bases, with 10 bases left in between. Germline CDR1 SGHNT, CDR2 YYREEE (reference sequence). The CDR3 loop spans 14 amino acids.

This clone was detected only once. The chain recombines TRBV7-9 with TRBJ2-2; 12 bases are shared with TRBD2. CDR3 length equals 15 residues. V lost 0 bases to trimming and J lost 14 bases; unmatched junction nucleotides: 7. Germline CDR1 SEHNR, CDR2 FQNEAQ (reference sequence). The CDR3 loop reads CASSLASGLAGYLFF. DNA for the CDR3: TGTGCCAGCAGCTTAGCGTCGGGACTAGCGGGTTACCTGTTTTTT.

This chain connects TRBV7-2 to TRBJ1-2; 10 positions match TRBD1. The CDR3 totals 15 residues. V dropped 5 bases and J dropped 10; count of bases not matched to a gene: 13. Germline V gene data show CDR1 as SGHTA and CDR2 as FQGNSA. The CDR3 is CASSPTSGTGASYTF. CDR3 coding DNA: TGTGCCAGCAGCCCTACTTCCGGGACAGGGGCGTCCTACACCTTC.

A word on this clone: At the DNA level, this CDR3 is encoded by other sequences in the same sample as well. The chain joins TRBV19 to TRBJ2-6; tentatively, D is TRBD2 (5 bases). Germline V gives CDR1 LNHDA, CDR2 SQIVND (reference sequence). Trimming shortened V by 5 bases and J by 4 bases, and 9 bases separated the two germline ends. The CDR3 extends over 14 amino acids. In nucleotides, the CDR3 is TGTGCCAGTAGTTCGGGGTCGGGGGCCAACGTCCTGACTTTC. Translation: CASSSGSGANVLTF.

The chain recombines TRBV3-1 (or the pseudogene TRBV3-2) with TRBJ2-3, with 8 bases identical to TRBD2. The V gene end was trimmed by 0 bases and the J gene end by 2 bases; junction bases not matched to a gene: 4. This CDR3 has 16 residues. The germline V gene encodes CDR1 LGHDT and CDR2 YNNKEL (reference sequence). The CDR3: CASSQDAGGYTDTQYF. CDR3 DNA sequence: TGTGCCAGCAGCCAAGATGCGGGGGGCTACACAGATACGCAGTATTTT.